The 15 T cell receptor beta chains given below trace back to one sample, sequenced in a study of shared clonotypes between healthy human individuals. The method was immunoSEQ multiplex PCR; TCRdb's version includes in-frame clones alone and lacks a portion of them. Of about 2.4 million clones detected, approximately 93% appear once; the ten largest clones hold 0.36%. Sequencing input: naive CD4+ T cells from PBMCs. The subset: CD45RA+ positively selected. The receptors here all came from a man younger than 35 in good health. Some clones in this sample may be carry-over from other donors' samples.

This chain connects TRBV4-3 to TRBJ2-1, with 8 bases matching TRBD1. CDR1 and CDR2 from the germline V gene are LGHNA and YSLEER. Losses at the gene ends were 3 bases for V and 9 bases for J; bases not matched to a gene: 4. This CDR3 is 13 amino acids long. The CDR3 DNA reads TGCGCCAGCAGCCACAGGACAGGGTTTGAGCAGTTCTTC. Translated: CASSHRTGFEQFF.

V gene TRBV29-1 combines with J gene TRBJ1-2; 7 nucleotides match TRBD1. V shed 6 bases and J 1 base; nucleotides not matched to a gene: 8. The CDR3 consists of 14 residues. CDR1 is SQVTM and CDR2 is ANQGSEA in the germline V gene. CDR3 coding DNA: TGCAGCGTCTTAGGGACAGCTCTTAACTATGGCTACACCTTC. Its translation: CSVLGTALNYGYTF.

This chain joins TRBV5-1 and TRBJ1-1; 9 nucleotides agree with TRBD1. The CDR3 contains 15 residues. CDR1 and CDR2 from the germline V gene are SGHRS and YFSETQ. J gave up 5 bases and V 0 bases, and 5 bases lay outside the gene matches. CDR3 sequence (DNA): TGCGCCAGCAGCTTGGGGACAGGGGTAGGGACTGAAGCTTTCTTT. Protein sequence: CASSLGTGVGTEAFF.

Comments on this clone: The sample carries other DNA sequences with the same CDR3. V gene TRBV7-9 combines with J gene TRBJ1-3; D unclear. V lost 1 base and J lost 0, with 7 bases in between. This CDR3 spans 15 amino acids. Germline assignment: CDR1 SEHNR and CDR2 FQNEAQ (reference sequence). This chain's CDR3 is CASSLGGRSGNTIYF. In nucleotides, the CDR3 is TGTGCCAGCAGCTTAGGAGGACGCTCTGGAAACACCATATATTTT.

The V and J genes are TRBV7-2 and TRBJ2-3; D is possibly TRBD1 (5 bases). Trimming removed 1 base from V and 1 base from J, with 9 bases in between. The germline V gene encodes CDR1 SGHTA and CDR2 FQGNSA. The CDR3 consists of 15 residues. This chain's CDR3 is CASSLGGEGTDTQYF. The CDR3 DNA follows: TGTGCCAGCAGCTTAGGGGGCGAAGGCACAGATACGCAGTATTTT.

The gene calls are TRBV7-9 and TRBJ1-5; weak D call: TRBD1 (5 bases). The V end was cut by 3 bases, the J end by 7 bases, with 16 bases between. The germline V gene encodes CDR1 SEHNR and CDR2 FQNEAQ (reference sequence). This CDR3 has 15 amino acids. CDR3 region: CASSFAGALGQPQHF. The CDR3 DNA is TGTGCCAGCAGCTTTGCCGGGGCCTTAGGGCAGCCCCAGCATTTT.

The rearrangement links TRBV28 to TRBJ2-1, with D possibly matching TRBD1 (7 bases). CDR3 length: 11 residues. Trimming took off 6 bases at V and 8 bases at J, with 8 bases between the two ends. Germline CDR1 and CDR2: MDHEN and SYDVKM. CDR3 sequence (DNA): TGTGCCAGCAGCAGGGGGGATGAGCAGTTCTTC. Translating gives CASSRGDEQFF.

A single count supports this clone. V and J are TRBV4-3 and TRBJ2-7, with 7 bases matching TRBD1. Losses at the gene ends were 3 bases for V and 7 bases for J; bases not matched to a gene: 12. This CDR3 is 15 amino acids long. Germline V gene data show CDR1 as LGHNA and CDR2 as YSLEER. The CDR3 spells CASSHRAQGVFEQYF. The CDR3 DNA is TGCGCCAGCAGCCATAGGGCCCAGGGGGTGTTTGAGCAGTACTTC.

This clone was found once. This chain uses TRBV5-6 with TRBJ1-4; possibly TRBD1 for D (6 bases). Germline loops: CDR1 SGHDT, CDR2 YYEEEE. V was pared by 6 bases and J by 13 bases, with 19 bases between. The CDR3 covers 13 residues. CDR3 bases: TGTGCCAGCACCAGGGGCTCCAAGACCGCACTGTTTTTT. Protein: CASTRGSKTALFF.

The gene calls are TRBV7-9 and TRBJ1-4; possible D gene TRBD1, 5 bases. The V and J ends lost 2 bases and 7 bases respectively, with 20 bases between them. The CDR3 has 17 amino acids. Germline V gives CDR1 SEHNR, CDR2 FQNEAQ (reference sequence). The CDR3 nucleotides are TGTGCCAGCAGCTTATTCTTTGGCGGCAGGGAGGGTGAAAAACTGTTTTTT. It translates to CASSLFFGGREGEKLFF.

The chain joins TRBV9 to TRBJ1-1; D is undetermined. The V gene's germline CDR1 is SGDLS and CDR2 YYNGEE. This CDR3 spans 16 amino acids. V gave up 3 bases and J gave up 5 bases, with 20 bases separating them. The CDR3 reads CASSARGPAGDTEAFF. As DNA, the CDR3 is TGTGCCAGCAGCGCTCGGGGTCCGGCAGGAGATACTGAAGCTTTCTTT.

V is TRBV30 and J is TRBJ1-4; D gene uncertain. Trimming left V 2 bases short and J 7 bases short, with 14 bases between. Germline lookup yields CDR1 GTSNPN and CDR2 SVGIG (reference sequence). The length of the CDR3 is 14 residues. This chain's CDR3 is CAWSPQPLGEKLFF. The DNA for the CDR3 is TGTGCCTGGAGTCCTCAACCCCTAGGTGAAAAACTGTTTTTT.

This clone has only one observation. The V and J genes are TRBV5-8 and TRBJ2-5; D not certain. This CDR3 is 14 amino acids long. Germline CDR1 SGHTS, CDR2 YDEGEE. V was trimmed by 0 bases and J by 7 bases, leaving 13 bases between them. This CDR3 reads CASSLVGLSGTQYF. In nucleotides, the CDR3 is TGTGCCAGCAGCTTGGTAGGGCTGAGTGGGACCCAGTACTTC.

The chain recombines TRBV6-6 with TRBJ2-7; 9 bases are shared with TRBD1. Germline V CDR1 and CDR2: MNHNY, SVGAGI (reference sequence). CDR3 size: 13 residues. After removal of 7 bases from V and 7 bases from J, the junction contained 8 bases not matched to a gene. The CDR3 sequence: CASNRDRVVEQYF. The CDR3 DNA reads as TGTGCCAGCAACCGGGACAGGGTGGTAGAGCAGTACTTC.

The genes are TRBV6-5 and TRBJ1-3; D is unresolved. V lost 2 bases to trimming and J lost 3 bases, with 8 bases between them. The CDR3 covers 14 residues. Germline lookup yields CDR1 MNHEY and CDR2 SVGAGI. The CDR3 spells CASSYTGVGNTIYF. The CDR3 DNA is TGTGCCAGCAGTTACACCGGGGTTGGAAACACCATATATTTT.